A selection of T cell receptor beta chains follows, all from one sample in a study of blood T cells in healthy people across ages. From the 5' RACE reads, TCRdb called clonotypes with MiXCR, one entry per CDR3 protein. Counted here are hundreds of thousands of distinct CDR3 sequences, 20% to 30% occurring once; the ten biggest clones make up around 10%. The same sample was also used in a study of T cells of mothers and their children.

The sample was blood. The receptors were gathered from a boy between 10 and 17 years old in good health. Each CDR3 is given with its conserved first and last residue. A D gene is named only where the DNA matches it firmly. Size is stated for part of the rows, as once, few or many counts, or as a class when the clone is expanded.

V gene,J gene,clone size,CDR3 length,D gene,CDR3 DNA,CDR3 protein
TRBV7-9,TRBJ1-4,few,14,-,TGTGCCAGCAGCTTTAGGGGGGCTAATGAAAAACTGTTTTTT,CASSFRGANEKLFF
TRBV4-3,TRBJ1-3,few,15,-,TGCGCCAGCAGCCAAGAACGTGCTTCTGGAAACACCATATATTTT,CASSQERASGNTIYF
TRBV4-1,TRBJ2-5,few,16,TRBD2,TGCGCCAGCAGCCATTCCGCTAGCGGCTTACAAGAGACCCAGTACTTC,CASSHSASGLQETQYF
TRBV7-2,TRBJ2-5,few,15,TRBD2,TGTGCCAGCAGCCCCATGGGACTAGCACAGAGGACCCAGTACTTC,CASSPMGLAQRTQYF
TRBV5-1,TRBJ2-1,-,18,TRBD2,TGCGCCAGCAGCTTGTATCGGCGGGGACTAGCAATGTACAATGAGCAGTTCTTC,CASSLYRRGLAMYNEQFF
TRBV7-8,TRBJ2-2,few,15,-,TGTGCCAGCAGCTTATTTGGGGTATCGGCCGGGGAGCTGTTTTTT,CASSLFGVSAGELFF
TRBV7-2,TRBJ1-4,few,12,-,TGTGTCAGCAGCTTAACTGGGGAAAAACTGTTTTTT,CVSSLTGEKLFF
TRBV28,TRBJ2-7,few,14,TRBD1,TGTGCCAGCAGCCCACCGGGACAGTTCTACGAGCAGTACTTC,CASSPPGQFYEQYF
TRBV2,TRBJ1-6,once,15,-,TGTGCCAGCAGTGAAGGAGGGGAGGCCAATTCACCCCTCCACTTT,CASSEGGEANSPLHF
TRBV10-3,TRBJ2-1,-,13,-,TGTGCGGTAAGGGGCGGGATCGGCAATGAGCAGTTCTTC,CAVRGGIGNEQFF
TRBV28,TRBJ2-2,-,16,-,TGTGCCAGCAGTTTATGGGGAACTCGAGGCACCGGGGAGCTGTTTTTT,CASSLWGTRGTGELFF
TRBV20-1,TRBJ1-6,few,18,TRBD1,TGCAGTGCTAGAGATCCGCTTAAAGCAGGGGGCTGGGGTTCACCCCTCCACTTT,CSARDPLKAGGWGSPLHF
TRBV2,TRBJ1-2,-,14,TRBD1,TGTGCCAGCAAAGGACAGGGCTCGAACTATGGCTACACCTTC,CASKGQGSNYGYTF
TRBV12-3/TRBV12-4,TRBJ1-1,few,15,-,TGTGCCAGCAGAGGAACCGGGACGGCGAACACTGAAGCTTTCTTT,CASRGTGTANTEAFF
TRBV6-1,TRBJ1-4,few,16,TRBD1,TGTGCCAGCACCTCTAAGACAGGGGGAGGGGACGAAAAACTGTTTTTT,CASTSKTGGGDEKLFF
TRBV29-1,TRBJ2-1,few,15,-,TGCAGCGTTGAAGATTTTAGGGATCGGGGGAATGAGCAGTTCTTC,CSVEDFRDRGNEQFF
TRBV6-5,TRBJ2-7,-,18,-,TGTGCCAGCAGTTACACCCCGGGTGACAGGATGAGCTCCTACGAGCAGTACTTC,CASSYTPGDRMSSYEQYF